Sequencing of this T cell receptor beta chain was carried out in a study of PD-1 blockade in classical Hodgkin lymphoma. The sample holds a few counts of this clone. Time point noted: newly diagnosed, previously untreated cHL patient sample. Isolated CD8+ T cells were derived from thawed PBMCs through magnetic negative selection. The table came from immunoSEQ multiplex PCR; TCRdb's copy has only in-frame clones and leaves some out. The sample gives roughly 20,000 clones, approximately 90% of which show up once; about 6.8% is in the top ten. In germline, CDR1 is LNHDA, CDR2 SQIVND (reference sequence). This CDR3 is 16 amino acids long. The germline V and J ends were trimmed by 11 bases and 3 bases, with 25 bases remaining between them.

The origin of this receptor is a human donor with classical Hodgkin lymphoma. Sample: CD8+ T cells from blood. V usage is TRBV19 and J usage is TRBJ1-1, with D maybe TRBD1 (6 bases). CDR3 bases: TGTGCCTCCCTCGAGGGTTACAGGGCGGAGGACACTGAAGCTTTCTTT. Translation: CASLEGYRAEDTEAFF.